Shown below are 24 T cell receptor beta chains from a single sample sequenced in a study of cytomegalovirus exposure and HLA in healthy donors. TCRdb's table, derived via immunoSEQ multiplex PCR, lists solely in-frame clones and lacks some. This table holds 220,000 or so clones, approximately 83% found once. The material sequenced was PBMCs. Every receptor here comes from a woman between 25 and 40 years old in good health and CMV-seropositive.

The chain combines TRBV19 with TRBJ2-7; 7 bases match TRBD1. The length of the CDR3 is 15 residues. The germline gives CDR1 LNHDA, CDR2 SQIVND (reference sequence). J gave up 3 bases and V 1 base, and 6 bases lay outside the gene matches. The CDR3 nucleotides are TGTGCCAGTAGTATAGCGGGGCAGGGGGACTACGAGCAGTACTTC. Its translation is CASSIAGQGDYEQYF.

The V and J genes are TRBV5-1 and TRBJ2-5; TRBD1 aligns across 7 bases. J lost 6 bases, V lost 0 bases, and 5 bases had no gene match. CDR1 is SGHRS and CDR2 is YFSETQ in the germline V gene. The CDR3 is 14 residues long. The CDR3 coding sequence is TGCGCCAGCAGCTTGGCAACAGGGGTCCAGACCCAGTACTTC. Its protein is CASSLATGVQTQYF.

The V call is TRBV19, the J call TRBJ2-7, with 8 bases matching TRBD1. Losses at the gene ends were 3 bases for V and 5 bases for J; bases not matched to a gene: 6. Germline V gene lookup returns CDR1 LNHDA and CDR2 SQIVND (reference sequence). This CDR3 comprises 14 residues. The CDR3 is CASSISNRGNEQYF. In DNA form, the CDR3 reads TGTGCCAGTAGTATCTCGAACAGGGGGAACGAGCAGTACTTC.

The chain couples TRBV29-1 to TRBJ2-7; D remains unclear. Germline V gene data show CDR1 as SQVTM and CDR2 as ANQGSEA. V lost 2 bases and J lost 4, with 6 bases in between. This CDR3 comprises 11 residues. CDR3 region: CSVETEYEQYF. CDR3 coding DNA: TGCAGCGTTGAAACAGAGTACGAGCAGTACTTC.

This rearrangement joins TRBV28 to TRBJ2-3; D ambiguous. The V end lost 5 bases, the J end lost 1 base, and 13 bases lay between the germline ends. Germline CDR1 reads MDHEN; CDR2 reads SYDVKM. There are 15 residues in the CDR3. The CDR3 is CASSQQLSRTDTQYF. Here the CDR3 DNA reads TGTGCCAGCAGTCAACAGCTATCCCGCACAGATACGCAGTATTTT.

The chain links TRBV2 to TRBJ2-6; 9 nucleotides align to TRBD1. This CDR3 has 16 residues. The J segment lost 0 bases and the V segment lost 8 bases, leaving 5 bases of the junction unmatched. The germline V gene encodes CDR1 SNHLY and CDR2 FYNNEI. CDR3 sequence reads: CASGGQGFSGANVLTF. CDR3 in DNA: TGTGCCAGCGGGGGACAGGGCTTCTCTGGGGCCAACGTCCTGACTTTC.

V is TRBV28 and J is TRBJ1-1; a possible D gene is TRBD1 (6 bases). This CDR3 has 13 residues. Germline V gene sequence: CDR1 MDHEN, CDR2 SYDVKM. Trimming pared 5 bases from V and 7 bases from J, leaving 14 bases between. CDR3 nucleotide sequence: TGTGCCAGCAGTCCTCGAGGACAGATTGAAGCTTTCTTT. Its translation: CASSPRGQIEAFF.

This clone was observed a single time. This chain uses TRBV20-1 with TRBJ2-5; D possibly matches TRBD1 or TRBD2 (5 bases each). This CDR3 region has 11 residues. Germline CDR1 and CDR2: DFQATT and SNEGSKA (reference sequence). V dropped 3 bases and J dropped 3 bases, with 5 bases sitting between them. The CDR3 here is CSARGEETQYF. The CDR3 region has the DNA TGCAGTGCTAGGGGGGAAGAGACCCAGTACTTC.

CDR3 in amino acids: CASSLAARLSSTDTQYF. The CDR3 coding sequence is TGTGCCAGCAGCTTAGCAGCACGCCTTTCTAGCACAGATACGCAGTATTTT. The V gene is TRBV13, the J gene TRBJ2-3; D not certain. This CDR3 comprises 17 residues. With 1 base removed from V and 0 bases from J, the gap between germline ends came to 14 bases. CDR1 is PRHDT, CDR2 FYEKMQ, per germline (reference sequence).

This rearrangement joins TRBV29-1 to TRBJ1-2, with 8 bases fitting TRBD1. The CDR3 sequence is 12 residues long. Per germline, CDR1 SQVTM and CDR2 ANQGSEA. Trimming at V came to 7 bases and at J to 8 bases, leaving 9 bases not matched to a gene. DNA for the CDR3: TGCAGCGCCGGGACAGGTCCGGGAGGCTACACCTTC. Translating gives CSAGTGPGGYTF.

In this sample, this clone turned up once. The chain recombines TRBV5-6 with TRBJ2-5; 7 nucleotides align to TRBD2. After removal of 3 bases from V and 4 bases from J, the junction contained 6 bases not matched to a gene. Looked up from germline, CDR1 is SGHDT and CDR2 is YYEEEE. This CDR3 spans 14 amino acids. This chain's CDR3 is CASSYQGGTETQYF. CDR3 nucleotide sequence: TGTGCCAGCAGCTACCAGGGAGGGACAGAGACCCAGTACTTC.

This chain uses TRBV30 with TRBJ2-5, with a tentative D call TRBD2 (6 bases). V lost 3 bases to trimming and J lost 5 bases, with 13 bases between them. Germline lookup yields CDR1 GTSNPN and CDR2 SVGIG (reference sequence). The CDR3 is 13 amino acids. Here the CDR3 DNA reads TGTGCCTGGAGCTCAACCCGGGGGGAGACCCAGTACTTC. This codes for CAWSSTRGETQYF.

The chain joins TRBV5-1 to TRBJ2-7; TRBD2 might be the D (6 bases). Germline V gene data show CDR1 as SGHRS and CDR2 as YFSETQ. The CDR3 has 15 residues. Trimming cost V 0 bases and J 0 bases, with 10 bases left between them. The CDR3 reads CASSLVVTSSYEQYF. The CDR3 coding sequence is TGCGCCAGCAGCTTGGTGGTGACTAGCTCCTACGAGCAGTACTTC.

The chain combines TRBV27 with TRBJ2-1, with D possibly being TRBD2 (7 bases). This CDR3 is built from 19 residues. Trimming removed 0 bases from V and 1 base from J, with 19 bases in between. From germline, CDR1 is MNHEY and CDR2 SMNVEV (reference sequence). CDR3 DNA sequence: TGTGCCAGCAGTTTATCTTTGTCGCGGGGGCGGGGGTCCTACAATGAGCAGTTCTTC. Translating it yields CASSLSLSRGRGSYNEQFF.

The chain carries TRBV19 and TRBJ1-1; the D is unclear. The CDR3 totals 15 residues. Trimming took 4 bases from V and 1 from J, leaving 13 bases between them. Germline lookup yields CDR1 LNHDA and CDR2 SQIVND (reference sequence). The CDR3 sequence is CASSTERGRNTEAFF. The CDR3 bases are TGTGCCAGTAGTACCGAGCGGGGAAGGAACACTGAAGCTTTCTTT.

The chain joins TRBV13 to TRBJ2-1; 12 bases are shared with TRBD2. In germline, CDR1 is PRHDT, CDR2 FYEKMQ (reference sequence). V shed 6 bases, J shed 5 bases, and the junction held 8 bases outside the gene matches. There are 16 residues in the CDR3. CDR3 amino acids: CASSARTSGMDNEQFF. Written as DNA, the CDR3 is TGTGCCAGCAGTGCCCGGACTAGCGGGATGGACAATGAGCAGTTCTTC.

The chain combines TRBV6-5 with TRBJ2-7; the match to TRBD1 covers 7 bases. Germline CDR1 is MNHEY and CDR2 is SVGAGI. The CDR3 is 15 residues long. With 2 bases clipped from V and 2 bases from J, the junction kept 6 bases outside the gene matches. The CDR3 loop reads CASSYDWDSTYEQYF. The CDR3 nucleotides read TGTGCCAGCAGTTACGACTGGGACAGCACCTACGAGCAGTACTTC.

The V and J genes are TRBV6-5 and TRBJ1-1, with 9 bases identical to TRBD1. Per the germline V gene, CDR1 is MNHEY and CDR2 is SVGAGI. The CDR3 has 16 amino acids. J was trimmed by 4 bases and V by 3 bases; bases with no gene match: 9. CDR3 residues: CASSYLPGQGGTEAFF. The CDR3 DNA is TGTGCCAGCAGTTATCTACCGGGACAGGGAGGCACTGAAGCTTTCTTT.

Here the CDR3 reads CASSLVQPNEQFF. The CDR3 coding sequence is TGTGCCAGCAGCTTAGTACAGCCGAATGAGCAGTTCTTC. This chain joins TRBV11-2 and TRBJ2-1; the D is unclear. Trimming shortened V by 1 base and J by 7 bases, and 8 bases separated the two germline ends. Germline CDR1 SGHAT, CDR2 FQNNGV. This CDR3 region has 13 residues.

This clone was seen once. The chain links TRBV13 to TRBJ2-5, with 8 nucleotides matching TRBD2. This CDR3 contains 13 residues. CDR1 is PRHDT and CDR2 is FYEKMQ in the germline V gene (reference sequence). J lost 4 bases, V lost 5 bases, and 3 bases had no gene match. CDR3 sequence: CASSPGLVETQYF. The CDR3 region has the DNA TGTGCCAGCAGCCCGGGACTAGTAGAGACCCAGTACTTC.

The rearrangement joins TRBV30 to TRBJ1-1, with no clear D. CDR1 is GTSNPN and CDR2 is SVGIG in the germline V gene (reference sequence). The V and J ends lost 3 bases and 6 bases respectively, with 11 bases between them. This CDR3 contains 12 residues. The CDR3 here is CAWRGLEAEAFF. The DNA for the CDR3 is TGTGCCTGGAGGGGCCTAGAGGCTGAAGCTTTCTTT. The full variable domain, with the rest looked up from reference TRBV30 and TRBJ1-1, is SQTIHQWPATLVQPVGSPLSLECTVEGTSNPNLYWYRQAAGRGLQLLFYSVGIGQISSEVPQNLSASRPQDRQFILSSKKLLLSDSGFYLCAWRGLEAEAFFGQGTRLTVV.

This clone was recorded once. The chain is built from TRBV18 and TRBJ1-2, with D uncertain. The CDR3 extends over 12 amino acids. V lost 5 bases and J lost 6, with 10 bases in between. Germline lookup yields CDR1 KGHSH and CDR2 LQKENI. As DNA, the CDR3 is TGTGCCAGCTCAGCGAACCGGGATGGCTACACCTTC. Translation: CASSANRDGYTF.

The chain is built from TRBV6-1 and TRBJ1-1; TRBD1 matches 10 bases. The CDR3 covers 16 residues. V lost 2 bases and J lost 4; bases outside the gene matches: 7. Germline loops: CDR1 MNHNS, CDR2 SASEGT. CDR3 in DNA: TGTGCCAGCAGTGAATTAGGCGGGACAGGGGCCACTGAAGCTTTCTTT. This codes for CASSELGGTGATEAFF.

The chain combines TRBV13 with TRBJ2-3; 10 bases agree with TRBD2. From germline, CDR1 is PRHDT and CDR2 FYEKMQ (reference sequence). Losses at the gene ends were 0 bases for V and 4 bases for J; bases not matched to a gene: 16. The CDR3 contains 20 residues. The CDR3 DNA sequence: TGTGCCAGCAGCTTAGGCCTGCCGGGGGCTAGCGGGAGAGGCGCAGATACGCAGTATTTT. This translates into CASSLGLPGASGRGADTQYF.